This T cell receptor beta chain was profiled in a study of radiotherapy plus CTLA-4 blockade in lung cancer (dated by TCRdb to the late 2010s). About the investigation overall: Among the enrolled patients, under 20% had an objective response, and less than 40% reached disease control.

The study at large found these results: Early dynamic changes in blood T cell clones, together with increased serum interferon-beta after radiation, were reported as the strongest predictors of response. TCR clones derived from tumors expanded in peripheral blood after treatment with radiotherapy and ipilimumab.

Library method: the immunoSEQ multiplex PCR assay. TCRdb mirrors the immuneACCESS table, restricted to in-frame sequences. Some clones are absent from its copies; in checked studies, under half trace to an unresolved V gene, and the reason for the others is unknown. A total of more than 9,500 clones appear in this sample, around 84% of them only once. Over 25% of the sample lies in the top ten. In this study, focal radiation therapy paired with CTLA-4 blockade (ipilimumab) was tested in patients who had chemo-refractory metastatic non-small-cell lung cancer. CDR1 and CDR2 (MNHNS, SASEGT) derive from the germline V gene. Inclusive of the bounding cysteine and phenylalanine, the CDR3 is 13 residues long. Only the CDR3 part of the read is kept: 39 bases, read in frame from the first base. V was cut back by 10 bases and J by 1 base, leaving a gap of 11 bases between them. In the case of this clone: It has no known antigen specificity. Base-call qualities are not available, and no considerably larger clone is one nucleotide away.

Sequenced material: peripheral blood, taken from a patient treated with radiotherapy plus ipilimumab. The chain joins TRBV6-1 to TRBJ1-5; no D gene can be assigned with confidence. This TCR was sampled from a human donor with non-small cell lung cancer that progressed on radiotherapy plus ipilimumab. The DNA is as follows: TGTGCCACCCCACGACTCAGCAATCAGCCCCAGCATTTT. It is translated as CATPRLSNQPQHF.